The 7 T cell receptor beta chains below come from one sample, sequenced in a study of identifying expanded T cells in peripheral blood. The assay was immunoSEQ multiplex PCR, and TCRdb's table has in-frame clones only and misses some. This sample carries over 75,000 clones, 88% of them seen once, and the ten largest clones take around 4.1%. Sequencing was carried out using blood. Receptors originate from a person aged 18 to 75 in good health.

This clone has just one count. The chain links TRBV30 to TRBJ1-5, with D maybe TRBD1 (5 bases). The V end was cut by 2 bases, the J end by 5 bases, with 13 bases between. CDR3 length: 14 amino acids. Germline CDR1 GTSNPN, CDR2 SVGIG (reference sequence). CDR3 loop: CAWSTGEGDQPQHF. In DNA, the CDR3 is TGTGCCTGGAGTACCGGGGAAGGGGATCAGCCCCAGCATTTT.

The CDR3 DNA is TGTGCCAGCAGTGCAGGGGGGGAGGTCTCCGAGCAGTACTTC. Translated: CASSAGGEVSEQYF. This chain connects TRBV2 to TRBJ2-7; D is tentatively TRBD1 or TRBD2 (7 bases each). Germline CDR1 reads SNHLY; CDR2 reads FYNNEI. The ends were cut back, 4 bases at V and 6 bases at J, with 16 bases in the middle. This CDR3 has 14 residues.

The V call is TRBV11-2, the J call TRBJ2-4; 7 bases match TRBD1. V lost 4 bases, J lost 10 bases, and 4 bases stayed unmatched. Looked up from germline, CDR1 is SGHAT and CDR2 is FQNNGV. This CDR3 has 12 residues. The DNA of the CDR3 is TGTGCCAGCAGCTCGACAGGGATTATTCAGTACTTC. Translated: CASSSTGIIQYF.

The chain couples TRBV6-1 to TRBJ1-5; tentatively, D is TRBD1 (5 bases). V lost 2 bases and J 2 bases, leaving 16 bases between the germline ends. CDR3 length: 17 amino acids. Germline CDR1 reads MNHNS; CDR2 reads SASEGT. CDR3 in amino acids: CASSEKGFRAGNQPQHF. CDR3 nucleotide sequence: TGTGCCAGCAGTGAAAAGGGATTCAGGGCTGGCAATCAGCCCCAGCATTTT.

This chain uses TRBV4-1 with TRBJ1-5; D is uncertain. CDR3 length equals 14 residues. Germline V gene sequence: CDR1 MGHRA, CDR2 YSYEKL. Trimming pared 0 bases from V and 7 bases from J, leaving 10 bases between. For the CDR3, the DNA is TGCGCCAGCAGCCAAGAGGAGGGCTGGCAGCCCCAGCATTTT. This sequence encodes CASSQEEGWQPQHF.

This clone was detected a few times. The rearrangement joins TRBV30 to TRBJ2-7, with D tentatively TRBD2 (5 bases). The V and J ends lost 1 base and 3 bases respectively, with 22 bases between them. The germline V gene has CDR1 GTSNPN and CDR2 SVGIG (reference sequence). The CDR3 is 17 residues long. CDR3 sequence reads: CAWSGGSLALRNYEQYF. CDR3 coding DNA: TGTGCCTGGAGTGGGGGTAGTCTAGCTCTAAGAAACTACGAGCAGTACTTC.

The chain carries TRBV6-5 and TRBJ2-1; 9 bases agree with TRBD2. J lost 10 bases, V lost 2 bases, and 9 bases had no gene match. Germline CDR1 reads MNHEY; CDR2 reads SVGAGI. The CDR3 runs 15 residues. Written as DNA, the CDR3 is TGTGCCAGCAGTTACGAGGGACTAGCCAAGTGGGAGCAGTTCTTC. Protein: CASSYEGLAKWEQFF.